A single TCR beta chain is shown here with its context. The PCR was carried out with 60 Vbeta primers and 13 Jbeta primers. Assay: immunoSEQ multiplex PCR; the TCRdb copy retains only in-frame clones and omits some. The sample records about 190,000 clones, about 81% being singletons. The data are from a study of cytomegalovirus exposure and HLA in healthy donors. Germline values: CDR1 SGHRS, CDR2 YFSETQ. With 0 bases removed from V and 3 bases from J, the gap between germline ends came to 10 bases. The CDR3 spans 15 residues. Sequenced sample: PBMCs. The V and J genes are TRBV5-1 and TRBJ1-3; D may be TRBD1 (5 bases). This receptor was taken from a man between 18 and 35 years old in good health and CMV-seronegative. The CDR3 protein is CASSLDVGGGNTIYF. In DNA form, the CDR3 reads TGCGCCAGCAGCTTGGATGTCGGGGGTGGAAACACCATATATTTT.